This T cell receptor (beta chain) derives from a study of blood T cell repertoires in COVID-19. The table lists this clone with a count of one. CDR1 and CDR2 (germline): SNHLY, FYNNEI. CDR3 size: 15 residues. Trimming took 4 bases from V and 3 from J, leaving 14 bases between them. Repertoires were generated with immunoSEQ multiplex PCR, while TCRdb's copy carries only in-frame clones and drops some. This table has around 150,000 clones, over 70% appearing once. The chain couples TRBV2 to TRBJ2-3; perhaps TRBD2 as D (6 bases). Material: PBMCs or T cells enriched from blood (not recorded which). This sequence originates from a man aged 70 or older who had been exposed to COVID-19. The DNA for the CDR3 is TGTGCCAGCAGTGGTAATAGCCGGGGGACAGATACGCAGTATTTT. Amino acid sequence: CASSGNSRGTDTQYF.